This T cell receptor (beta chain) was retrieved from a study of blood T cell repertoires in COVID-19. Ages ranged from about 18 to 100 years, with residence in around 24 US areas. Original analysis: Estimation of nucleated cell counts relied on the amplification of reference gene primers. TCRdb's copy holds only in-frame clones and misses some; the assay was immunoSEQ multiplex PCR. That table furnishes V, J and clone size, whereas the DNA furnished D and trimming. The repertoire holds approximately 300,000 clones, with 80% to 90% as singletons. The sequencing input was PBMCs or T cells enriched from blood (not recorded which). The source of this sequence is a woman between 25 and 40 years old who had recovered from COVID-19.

The CDR3 spells CASRTRDRANYGYTF. CDR3 DNA: TGTGCCAGTAGAACCCGGGACAGGGCTAACTATGGCTACACCTTC. The chain has TRBV19 and TRBJ1-2; TRBD1 matches at 9 bases. The CDR3 spans 15 residues. CDR1 and CDR2 from the germline V gene are LNHDA and SQIVND (reference sequence). The V segment lost 6 bases and the J segment 0 bases; nucleotides outside the gene matches: 5. The variable domain in full, with the rest retrieved from reference TRBV19 and TRBJ1-2, is DGGITQSPKYLFRKEGQNVTLSCEQNLNHDAMYWYRQDPGQGLRLIYYSQIVNDFQKGDIAEGYSVSREKKESFPLTVTSAQKNPTAFYLCASRTRDRANYGYTFGSGTRLTVV.